This T cell receptor beta chain was recovered during a study of PD-L1 blockade in urothelial cancer. Study overall: Atezolizumab at 1,200 mg intravenously every 3 weeks was started by patients in 2014. The median number of T cells present in blood samples was roughly 130,000.

TCRdb keeps only in-frame clones here, not all; method: immunoSEQ multiplex PCR. In the table there are tens of thousands of clones, approximately 80% of which are singletons. Time point described: pretreatment peripheral blood. Sampling of each patient yielded between 1 and 8 specimens, collected pretreatment and on-treatment. The clonotype comes from a man between 65 and 80 years old with urothelial cancer. The source material was PBMCs, sampled around atezolizumab (anti-PD-L1) treatment.

For the CDR3, the DNA is TGTGCCAGCAGCTTGGATAGCGGGACCTACAATGAGCAGTTCTTC. Translated, it gives CASSLDSGTYNEQFF. This chain connects TRBV5-4 to TRBJ2-1; the match to TRBD2 covers 8 bases. The CDR3 is made up of 15 amino acids. The germline V gene has CDR1 SGHNT and CDR2 YYREEE (reference sequence). V lost 0 bases, J lost 2 bases, and 1 base stayed unmatched.